This entry describes one TCR beta chain. Original methodology: Estimation of nucleated cell counts relied on the amplification of reference gene primers. The data were produced by immunoSEQ multiplex PCR, yet TCRdb's version contains in-frame clones alone and is incomplete. For V, J and clone size, that table is used; D and trimming come from the DNA. The data show tens of thousands of clones, with over 80% seen just once and about 24% held by the top ten. There are 17 residues in the CDR3. Trimming removed 8 bases from V and 1 base from J, with 23 bases in between. The germline V gene encodes CDR1 LNHDA and CDR2 SQIVND (reference sequence). The data are from a study of blood T cell repertoires in COVID-19. The wider study: Some COVID-19 samples were acute and others convalescent; all came from the United States, Italy and Spain. T cells, B-cell-depleted T cells, or PBMCs supplied cDNA or gDNA.

V and J are TRBV19 and TRBJ2-5; a possible D gene is TRBD1 (8 bases). The receptor comes from a man aged 50-59 years with active or convalescent COVID-19. The sample consisted of peripheral blood. CDR3 sequence reads: CASRPRGTQGAQETQYF. CDR3 DNA: TGTGCCAGTCGTCCGCGGGGGACTCAGGGGGCCCAAGAGACCCAGTACTTC.